This T cell receptor (beta chain) was recovered during a study of blood T cell repertoires in COVID-19. Clones were read by immunoSEQ multiplex PCR, and TCRdb kept only the in-frame ones, dropping some. In the table there are around 330,000 clones, over 75% of which are singletons. Trimming shortened V by 2 bases and J by 3 bases, and 13 bases separated the two germline ends. The germline V gene encodes CDR1 LGHDT and CDR2 YNNKEL (reference sequence). CDR3 length equals 15 residues. The chain uses TRBV3-1 (or the pseudogene TRBV3-2) and TRBJ1-1, with a tentative D call TRBD1 (6 bases). The sequence derives from a woman aged 50 to 60 with active or convalescent COVID-19. Input material: peripheral blood. CDR3 coding DNA: TGTGCCAGCAGCCAAAGGGGGGGGCCTGACACTGAAGCTTTCTTT. This gives the protein CASSQRGGPDTEAFF.